One sample yielded the 25 T cell receptor beta chains listed below, sequenced in a study of blood T cell repertoires in COVID-19. Clones were sequenced by immunoSEQ multiplex PCR, and TCRdb holds only the in-frame ones, with some missing. Of about 250,000 clones in the sample, roughly 83% are singletons; the top ten hold roughly 10%. The sequenced sample consisted of peripheral blood. The receptors here all came from a man aged 80 or over with acute or convalescent COVID-19.

CDR3 nucleotides: TGTGCCAGCAGCTACGGGACAGCTAACTATGGCTACACCTTC. It specifies CASSYGTANYGYTF. This sequence joins TRBV3-1 (or the pseudogene TRBV3-2) and TRBJ1-2; 7 bases agree with TRBD1. Trimming removed 5 bases from V and 0 bases from J; junction bases left unmatched: 3. The CDR3 is made up of 14 amino acids. Germline V CDR1 and CDR2: LGHDT, YNNKEL (reference sequence).

J is TRBJ1-6 and V is TRBV2; maybe TRBD1 (6 bases). The germline V and J ends were trimmed by 2 bases and 4 bases, with 12 bases remaining between them. The germline gives CDR1 SNHLY, CDR2 FYNNEI. This CDR3 is built from 16 residues. The CDR3 here is CASSEQGPNYNSPLHF. CDR3 coding DNA: TGTGCCAGCAGTGAACAGGGGCCAAATTATAATTCACCCCTCCACTTT.

V usage is TRBV12-5 and J usage is TRBJ2-7; 11 bases agree with TRBD1. This CDR3 region has 16 residues. CDR1 is LGHNT and CDR2 is FRNRAP in the germline V gene. The junction had 10 bases not matched to a gene; V was cut back by 5 bases and J by 4 bases. The CDR3 bases are TGTGCTAGTGGTCTCCGGACAGGGGGCGAGGCGTACGAGCAGTACTTC. It translates to CASGLRTGGEAYEQYF.

In DNA form, the CDR3 reads TGTGCCTGGAGGACAGGGTTGCGCTGGCCCTCTGGGGCCAACGTCCTGACTTTC. Residues: CAWRTGLRWPSGANVLTF. V and J are TRBV30 and TRBJ2-6, with 7 positions matching TRBD1. Germline CDR1 reads GTSNPN; CDR2 reads SVGIG (reference sequence). V dropped 3 bases and J dropped 0; count of bases not matched to a gene: 11. This CDR3 region has 18 residues.

The rearrangement joins TRBV10-3 to TRBJ2-2; D is uncertain. The germline gives CDR1 ENHRY, CDR2 SYGVKD. CDR3 length equals 15 residues. V was cut by 2 bases and J by 4 bases, with 11 bases left in between. The CDR3 DNA reads as TGTGCCATCAGTGAGGCGACGGGTGGCACCGGGGAGCTGTTTTTT. Translated: CAISEATGGTGELFF.

The J gene is TRBJ2-1, the V gene TRBV7-9; 11 bases agree with TRBD2. The J segment lost 2 bases and the V segment lost 5 bases, leaving 2 bases of the junction unmatched. The length of the CDR3 is 15 residues. Per germline, CDR1 SEHNR and CDR2 FQNEAQ (reference sequence). The CDR3 DNA reads as TGTGCCAGCAGCCAACTAGCGGGAGCCTACAATGAGCAGTTCTTC. Its protein is CASSQLAGAYNEQFF.

The genes are TRBV7-2 and TRBJ1-2, with TRBD1 as a possible D gene (6 bases). Germline V gene lookup returns CDR1 SGHTA and CDR2 FQGNSA. The CDR3 contains 15 residues. V lost 1 base, J lost 1 base, and 10 bases lay in between. In nucleotides, the CDR3 is TGTGCCAGCAGCTTAGACTGGACAGTTAACTATGGCTACACCTTC. Translation gives CASSLDWTVNYGYTF.

This clone was seen a few times. This chain links TRBV6-5 with TRBJ1-5; tentatively, D is TRBD1 (5 bases). In germline, CDR1 is MNHEY, CDR2 SVGAGI. With 6 bases removed from V and 7 bases from J, the gap between germline ends came to 16 bases. The CDR3 consists of 14 residues. The CDR3 region is CASSAGGGRQPQHF. In DNA, the CDR3 is TGTGCCAGCAGCGCTGGGGGAGGGAGGCAGCCCCAGCATTTT.

V usage is TRBV6-2 or TRBV6-3 and J usage is TRBJ2-1; 12 bases line up with TRBD2. Per the germline V gene, CDR1 is MNHEY and CDR2 is SVGEGT. With V trimmed by 5 bases and J by 6 bases, 5 bases remained unmatched. The CDR3 extends over 15 amino acids. CDR3 sequence reads: CASSRPGLAGNEQFF. The CDR3 DNA reads as TGTGCCAGCAGTAGACCGGGACTAGCGGGCAATGAGCAGTTCTTC.

The rearrangement uses TRBV6-6 and TRBJ1-5, with 7 bases that match TRBD1. Per the germline V gene, CDR1 is MNHNY and CDR2 is SVGAGI (reference sequence). The ends lost 7 bases at V and 0 bases at J; junction bases unmatched: 3. This CDR3 spans 14 amino acids. The CDR3 coding sequence is TGTGCCAGCACCGGACAGGATAGCAATCAGCCCCAGCATTTT. Translation gives CASTGQDSNQPQHF.

Points on this clone: The sample carries other DNA sequences with the same CDR3. The chain couples TRBV7-9 to TRBJ1-5, with 8 bases that match TRBD1. Per germline, CDR1 SEHNR and CDR2 FQNEAQ (reference sequence). This CDR3 is 14 amino acids long. V lost 2 bases to trimming and J lost 4 bases; unmatched junction nucleotides: 1. DNA for the CDR3: TGTGCCAGCAGCTTAACAGGGGGGAATCAGCCCCAGCATTTT. It codes for CASSLTGGNQPQHF. Full variable domain (remainder filled in from reference TRBV7-9 and TRBJ1-5): DTGVSQNPRHKITKRGQNVTFRCDPISEHNRLYWYRQTLGQGPEFLTYFQNEAQLEKSRLLSDRFSAERPKGSFSTLEIQRTEQGDSAMYLCASSLTGGNQPQHFGDGTRLSIL.

The genes are TRBV6-5 and TRBJ1-1; D gene uncertain. CDR1 is MNHEY and CDR2 is SVGAGI in the germline V gene. V lost 6 bases to trimming and J lost 2 bases, with 13 bases between them. The CDR3 is made up of 14 amino acids. The CDR3 region is CASRMGSTNTEAFF. The CDR3 nucleotides read TGTGCCAGCAGGATGGGCAGTACTAACACTGAAGCTTTCTTT.

V and J are TRBV7-9 and TRBJ2-5; D remains ambiguous. The CDR3 is made up of 14 amino acids. From germline, CDR1 is SEHNR and CDR2 FQNEAQ (reference sequence). Trimming left V 3 bases short and J 3 bases short, with 11 bases between. CDR3 coding DNA: TGTGCCAGCAGCTTTCATCCGGTTGAAGAGACCCAGTACTTC. This codes for CASSFHPVEETQYF.

The chain is built from TRBV6-5 and TRBJ1-5; possible D gene TRBD1, 5 bases. The CDR3 sequence is 15 residues long. V gave up 2 bases and J gave up 3 bases, with 11 bases separating them. Germline V gene lookup returns CDR1 MNHEY and CDR2 SVGAGI. The CDR3, as DNA: TGTGCCAGCAGTTACGGGGGGGGATACAATCAGCCCCAGCATTTT. As protein: CASSYGGGYNQPQHF.

This chain joins TRBV10-1 and TRBJ1-4; TRBD1 aligns across 10 bases. This CDR3 contains 16 residues. Losses at the gene ends were 6 bases for V and 1 base for J; bases not matched to a gene: 5. Germline CDR1 WNHNN, CDR2 SYGVQD (reference sequence). CDR3 sequence reads: CASSPGQGITNEKLFF. Here the CDR3 DNA reads TGCGCCAGCAGCCCGGGACAGGGGATAACTAATGAAAAACTGTTTTTT.

This clone has more than one count but fewer than ten. The gene calls are TRBV10-2 and TRBJ1-5; D is perhaps TRBD1 (6 bases). The germline gives CDR1 WSHSY, CDR2 SAAADI. With 3 bases removed from V and 7 bases from J, the gap between germline ends came to 13 bases. The CDR3 runs to 14 residues. CDR3 DNA sequence: TGCGCCAGCAGTGATTGGACAGAGGGACAGCCCCAGCATTTT. Amino acids: CASSDWTEGQPQHF.

The rearrangement uses TRBV28 and TRBJ1-1; 10 positions match TRBD1. This CDR3 contains 15 residues. Germline assignment: CDR1 MDHEN and CDR2 SYDVKM. J was trimmed by 6 bases and V by 5 bases; bases with no gene match: 9. CDR3 coding DNA: TGTGCCAGCAGTAAAATTACCGGGACAGGGGCTGAAGCTTTCTTT. Translation: CASSKITGTGAEAFF.

The CDR3 coding sequence is TGTGCCAGCGGACTTCTGGGTGGGGACGAGCAGTACTTC. Encoded protein: CASGLLGGDEQYF. The chain has TRBV6-5 and TRBJ2-7; D may be TRBD2 (5 bases). Trimming left V 8 bases short and J 5 bases short, with 16 bases between. CDR3 length: 13 residues. The V gene's germline CDR1 is MNHEY and CDR2 SVGAGI.

The chain links TRBV6-1 to TRBJ2-3; possible D gene TRBD2, 6 bases. The CDR3 consists of 15 residues. CDR1 and CDR2 (germline): MNHNS, SASEGT. Between the trimmed V and J ends, which lost 0 bases and 8 bases, there was a span of 15 bases. The CDR3 nucleotides read TGTGCCAGCAGTGAAGCGGTTCTGAATAGCGGTACGCAGTATTTT. Its translation: CASSEAVLNSGTQYF.

This chain links TRBV4-2 with TRBJ2-7, with 9 nucleotides matching TRBD1. The V gene end was trimmed by 4 bases and the J gene end by 7 bases; junction bases not matched to a gene: 5. CDR3 length equals 13 residues. CDR1 LGHNA and CDR2 YNFKEQ come from the germline V gene. The CDR3 sequence is CASSPDRGLEQYF. The CDR3 DNA is TGTGCCAGCAGCCCGGACAGGGGTTTAGAGCAGTACTTC.

V and J are TRBV29-1 and TRBJ2-6; 9 nucleotides align to TRBD1. Germline V CDR1 and CDR2: SQVTM, ANQGSEA. This CDR3 has 16 amino acids. Losses at the gene ends were 3 bases for V and 1 base for J; bases not matched to a gene: 4. The CDR3 sequence is CSVDMTGGSGANVLTF. CDR3 nucleotide sequence: TGCAGCGTTGATATGACAGGGGGATCTGGGGCCAACGTCCTGACTTTC.

The V and J genes are TRBV6-2 or TRBV6-3 and TRBJ2-1, with 7 bases identical to TRBD2. In germline, CDR1 is MNHEY, CDR2 SVGEGT. After removal of 6 bases from V and 0 bases from J, the junction contained 14 bases not matched to a gene. CDR3 length: 18 residues. The CDR3 nucleotides read TGTGCCAGCAGCCCTATGGCGGGGGTTACGAGCTCCTACAATGAGCAGTTCTTC. It is translated as CASSPMAGVTSSYNEQFF.

The chain has TRBV19 and TRBJ1-2, with D possibly TRBD1 on 5 matching bases. The CDR3 covers 14 residues. Trimming cost V 4 bases and J 6 bases, with 15 bases left between them. CDR1 is LNHDA, CDR2 SQIVND, per germline (reference sequence). The CDR3 region is CASSKLQGRDGYTF. CDR3 bases: TGTGCCAGTAGTAAACTTCAGGGAAGGGATGGCTACACCTTC.

The V call is TRBV18, the J call TRBJ1-5, with D hard to call. V lost 3 bases, J lost 3 bases, and 15 bases lay in between. Germline V gives CDR1 KGHSH, CDR2 LQKENI. The CDR3 sequence is 16 residues long. CDR3 nucleotide sequence: TGTGCCAGCTCACCGGGGTCCGGGAGCGCCAATCAGCCCCAGCATTTT. Its translation is CASSPGSGSANQPQHF.

This clone has only a few counts. This chain uses TRBV28 with TRBJ1-5; 8 positions agree with TRBD1. Germline V lookup: CDR1 MDHEN, CDR2 SYDVKM. Germline trimming cut 6 bases from V and 11 bases from J; bases unmatched to any gene: 15. The CDR3 is made up of 15 amino acids. CDR3 sequence: CASRPRTGPPWTQHF. Here the CDR3 DNA reads TGTGCCAGCAGACCACGGACAGGGCCACCTTGGACCCAGCATTTT.